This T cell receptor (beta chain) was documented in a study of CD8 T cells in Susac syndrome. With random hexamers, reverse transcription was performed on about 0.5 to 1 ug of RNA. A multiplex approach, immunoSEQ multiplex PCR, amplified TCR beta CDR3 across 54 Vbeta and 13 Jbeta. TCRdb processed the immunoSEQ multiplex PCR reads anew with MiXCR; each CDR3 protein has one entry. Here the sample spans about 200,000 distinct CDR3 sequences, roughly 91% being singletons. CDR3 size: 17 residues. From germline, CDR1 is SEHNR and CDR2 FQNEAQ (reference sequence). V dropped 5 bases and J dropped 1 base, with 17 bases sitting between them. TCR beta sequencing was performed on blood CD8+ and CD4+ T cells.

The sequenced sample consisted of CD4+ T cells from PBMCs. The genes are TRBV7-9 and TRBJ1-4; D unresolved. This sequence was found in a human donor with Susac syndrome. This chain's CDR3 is CASSRGLREGTNEKLFF. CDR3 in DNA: TGTGCCAGCAGCCGGGGTCTCCGGGAGGGAACTAATGAAAAACTGTTTTTT.